Listed here is a single TCR beta chain. The antigen remains undetermined. V dropped 6 bases and J dropped 4 bases, with 19 bases sitting between them. The CDR3 has 15 residues. CDR1 and CDR2 from the germline V gene are MNHEY and SMNVEV (reference sequence). The data were produced by immunoSEQ multiplex PCR, yet TCRdb's version contains in-frame clones alone and is incomplete. The sample consists of about 400,000 clones, around 86% of them appearing once. The entry originates in a study of cytomegalovirus exposure and HLA in healthy donors. Study-wide results and limits: The classifier reportedly diagnosed cytomegalovirus status with high specificity and sensitivity.

The rearrangement uses TRBV27 and TRBJ2-7, with D possibly being TRBD2 (6 bases). The receptor comes from a woman under 30 in good health and CMV-seronegative. Source material: PBMCs. The CDR3 DNA reads as TGTGCCAGCAGACAGCCTGGGACGGGGGTGTACGAGCAGTACTTC. This codes for CASRQPGTGVYEQYF.